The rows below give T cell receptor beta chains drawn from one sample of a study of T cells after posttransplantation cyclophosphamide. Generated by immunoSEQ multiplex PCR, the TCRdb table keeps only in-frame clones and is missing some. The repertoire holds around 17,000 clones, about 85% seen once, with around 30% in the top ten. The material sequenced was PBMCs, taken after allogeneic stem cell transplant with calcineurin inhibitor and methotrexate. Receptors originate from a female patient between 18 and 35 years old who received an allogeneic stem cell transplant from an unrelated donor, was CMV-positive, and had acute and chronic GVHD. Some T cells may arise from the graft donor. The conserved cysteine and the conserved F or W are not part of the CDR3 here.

CDR3aa: ASSIRGTGVLEQY
v_gene: TRBV19
j_gene: TRBJ2-7

CDR3aa: ASSSSGGGYEQY
v_gene: TRBV27
j_gene: TRBJ2-7

CDR3aa: ASSLSERELKTDTQY
v_gene: TRBV27
j_gene: TRBJ2-3

CDR3aa: ASSGDRGQETQY
v_gene: TRBV2
j_gene: TRBJ2-5

CDR3aa: ASSPGTSGRPDTQY
v_gene: TRBV27
j_gene: TRBJ2-3

CDR3aa: ASSITSAQETQY
v_gene: TRBV5-4
j_gene: TRBJ2-5

CDR3aa: ASSQPDRGIYSPLH
v_gene: TRBV4-1
j_gene: TRBJ1-6

CDR3aa: ASSIGQGSSQPQH
v_gene: TRBV19
j_gene: TRBJ1-5

CDR3aa: ASSFRGSSYNEQF
v_gene: TRBV19
j_gene: TRBJ2-1

CDR3aa: ASSQGTGAAGYT
v_gene: TRBV4-1
j_gene: TRBJ1-2

CDR3aa: ASSLSSLNEQF
v_gene: TRBV27
j_gene: TRBJ2-1

CDR3aa: ASSFTEPNTEAF
v_gene: TRBV7-9
j_gene: TRBJ1-1

CDR3aa: ASSPGPGGTEAF
v_gene: TRBV5-4
j_gene: TRBJ1-1

CDR3aa: ASSLRPTGQGAWETQY
v_gene: TRBV5-1
j_gene: TRBJ2-5

CDR3aa: ASSSRGPDTQY
v_gene: TRBV28
j_gene: TRBJ2-3

CDR3aa: ASRRNRDYNEQF
v_gene: TRBV28
j_gene: TRBJ2-1

CDR3aa: ASSLRTDTQY
v_gene: TRBV7-2
j_gene: TRBJ2-3

CDR3aa: ASSLTRPSTDTQY
v_gene: TRBV11-2
j_gene: TRBJ2-3

CDR3aa: ASSPSGDLYNEQF
v_gene: TRBV11-2
j_gene: TRBJ2-1

CDR3aa: ASSPNRVRYGYT
v_gene: TRBV7-8
j_gene: TRBJ1-2

CDR3aa: ASRADREEQY
v_gene: TRBV2
j_gene: TRBJ2-7

CDR3aa: ASSTQGWDQPQH
v_gene: TRBV19
j_gene: TRBJ1-5

CDR3aa: ASSPGTGSDTQY
v_gene: TRBV5-1
j_gene: TRBJ2-3

CDR3aa: ASSIGLAADTQY
v_gene: TRBV19
j_gene: TRBJ2-3

CDR3aa: ASSALADGYPGDGYT
v_gene: TRBV9
j_gene: TRBJ1-2

CDR3aa: ASSIVVPSGGNEQF
v_gene: TRBV19
j_gene: TRBJ2-1

CDR3aa: ASSPTSGRRETQY
v_gene: TRBV27
j_gene: TRBJ2-5

CDR3aa: ASSLSWHFTDTQY
v_gene: TRBV11-2
j_gene: TRBJ2-3

CDR3aa: ASSTGLVETQY
v_gene: TRBV27
j_gene: TRBJ2-5

CDR3aa: ASSLAPNSESYEQY
v_gene: TRBV7-7
j_gene: NA

CDR3aa: ASSTVRDTEAF
v_gene: TRBV19
j_gene: TRBJ1-1

CDR3aa: ASSDVGGYTEAF
v_gene: TRBV2
j_gene: TRBJ1-1

CDR3aa: ASQGVDTQY
v_gene: TRBV6-5
j_gene: TRBJ2-3

CDR3aa: ASSSNDRGGDEQY
v_gene: TRBV7-7
j_gene: TRBJ2-7

CDR3aa: ASKVGLAAWNEQF
v_gene: TRBV2
j_gene: TRBJ2-1

CDR3aa: ASNRDTGAGELF
v_gene: TRBV5-1
j_gene: TRBJ2-2

CDR3aa: ATSRLGGTNTEAF
v_gene: TRBV15
j_gene: TRBJ1-1

CDR3aa: ASSLAVAGETNEQF
v_gene: TRBV5-1
j_gene: TRBJ2-1

CDR3aa: ASSLPAVQNHIQY
v_gene: TRBV28
j_gene: TRBJ2-4

CDR3aa: ASSLVQTGVEQF
v_gene: TRBV19
j_gene: TRBJ2-1

CDR3aa: ASSTSFSGTDTQY
v_gene: TRBV28
j_gene: TRBJ2-3

CDR3aa: ASSVNNEQF
v_gene: TRBV5-4
j_gene: TRBJ2-1

CDR3aa: ASTLGVVTGEQY
v_gene: TRBV5-1
j_gene: TRBJ2-7

CDR3aa: ASSRQGNTEAF
v_gene: TRBV6-5
j_gene: TRBJ1-1

CDR3aa: ASSPTGNTGELF
v_gene: TRBV28
j_gene: TRBJ2-2

CDR3aa: ASSQEHQITGELF
v_gene: TRBV4-1
j_gene: TRBJ2-2

CDR3aa: ASSQDTGPNEQF
v_gene: TRBV4-1
j_gene: TRBJ2-1

CDR3aa: ATGLAEETQY
v_gene: TRBV27
j_gene: TRBJ2-5

CDR3aa: ASSQDGTSGSYEQY
v_gene: TRBV4-1
j_gene: TRBJ2-7

CDR3aa: ASSLEGLAGGEQF
v_gene: TRBV7-9
j_gene: TRBJ2-1

CDR3aa: ASSQPDRGIYSPLH
v_gene: TRBV5-8
j_gene: TRBJ1-6

CDR3aa: AWSVTGGNTEAF
v_gene: TRBV30
j_gene: TRBJ1-1